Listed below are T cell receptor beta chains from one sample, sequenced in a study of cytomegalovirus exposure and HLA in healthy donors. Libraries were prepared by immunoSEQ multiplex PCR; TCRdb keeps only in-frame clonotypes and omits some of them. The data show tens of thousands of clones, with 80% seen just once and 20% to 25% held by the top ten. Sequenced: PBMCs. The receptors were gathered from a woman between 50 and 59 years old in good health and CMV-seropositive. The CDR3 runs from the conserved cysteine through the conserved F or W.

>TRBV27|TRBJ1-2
CASSLRVGGLDYGYTF
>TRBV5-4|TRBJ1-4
CASSFDGQGGEKLFF
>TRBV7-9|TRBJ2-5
CASIGGTTKYQETQYF
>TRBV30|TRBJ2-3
CAWSVGGSADTQYF
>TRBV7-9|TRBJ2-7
CSSSLAVGLISYEQYF
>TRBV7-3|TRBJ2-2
CASSLGLAGTGGELFF
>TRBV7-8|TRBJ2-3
CAAHGGSGRAGDTQYF
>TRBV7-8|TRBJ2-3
CASSLRGGDTDTQYF
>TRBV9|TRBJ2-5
CASSPWDSQETQYF
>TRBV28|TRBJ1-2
CASSRTGVNGYTF
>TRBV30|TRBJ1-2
CAWSQQGLAGYTF